This T cell receptor (beta chain) emerged from a study of cytomegalovirus exposure and HLA in healthy donors. Healthy bone marrow donors formed the donor group. Germline CDR1 MNHEY, CDR2 SMNVEV (reference sequence). This CDR3 has 17 residues. V dropped 7 bases and J dropped 5; count of bases not matched to a gene: 11. As regards this clone: Its antigen is currently unknown.

Study-wide findings and caveats: Altogether, 170 or so TCR beta chains were recorded as cytomegalovirus-associated.

The PCR had 60 Vbeta and 13 Jbeta primers. The protocol was immunoSEQ multiplex PCR, while the TCRdb copy is restricted to in-frame clones and leaves out a portion. Of about 120,000 clones listed, 82% are singletons. The sample comprised PBMCs. The source is a male donor in good health and CMV-seropositive. The rearrangement links TRBV27 to TRBJ2-3; 14 bases are a match to TRBD2. The CDR3: CASNSGTSGGWVDTQYF. In DNA, the CDR3 is TGTGCCAGCAATTCCGGGACTAGCGGGGGATGGGTAGATACGCAGTATTTT.